The clone carrying this TCR beta chain was recorded once. Its specificity is not known. The sample is drawn from a study of cytomegalovirus exposure and HLA in healthy donors. General study findings and limits: According to a later analysis, most TCR beta chains associated with CMV appeared HLA-restricted. Further analysis, carried out later, found HLA-associated TCR beta chains more clonally expanded than equally common other chains. Available immune exposure information was restricted to CMV serostatus only.

CDR1 is SGHRS, CDR2 YFSETQ, per germline. This CDR3 comprises 17 residues. Vbeta (60) and Jbeta (13) primers were used in the PCR. Sequencing was performed with immunoSEQ multiplex PCR; in TCRdb, only in-frame clones are kept and a portion is missing. The table includes a few hundred thousand clones, around 80% detected once. The sequenced sample consisted of PBMCs. The sequence derives from a woman in her thirties or forties in good health and CMV-seronegative. The chain is built from TRBV5-1 and TRBJ2-5; 10 bases are a match to TRBD2. Gene TRBJ2-7 matches the end of the DNA better, so the J call may be wrong. CDR3 DNA sequence: TGCGCCAGCAGCTTGGCGTTGGTGGCTAGCGGGGGCTACGAGCAGTACTTC. This encodes CASSLALVASGGYEQYF.